Below are 30 T cell receptor beta chains sequenced from a single sample in a study of shared clonotypes between healthy human individuals. The method was immunoSEQ multiplex PCR; TCRdb's version includes in-frame clones alone and lacks a portion of them. This sample yields some 530,000 clones, of which about 84% are seen a single time; roughly an eighth belongs to the top ten. Specimen: PBMCs. These receptors came from a woman aged 40-49 years in good health. Some clones in this sample may be carry-over from other donors' samples.

To note about this clone: A far bigger clonotype differs at one base, so this is likely a read error. The rearrangement uses TRBV30 and TRBJ2-2; D is perhaps TRBD1 or TRBD2 (5 bases each). The CDR3 extends over 14 amino acids. The germline CDR1 and CDR2 sequences are GTSNPN and SVGIG (reference sequence). The ends were cut back, 4 bases at V and 2 bases at J, with 11 bases in the middle. The CDR3 loop reads CAWTGTTNTGELFF. For the CDR3, the DNA is TGTGCCTGGACGGGGACCACAAACACCGGGGAGCTGTTTTTT. The whole variable domain, remainder taken from reference TRBV30 and TRBJ2-2, is SQTIHQWPATLVQPVGSPLSLECTVEGTSNPNLYWYRQAAGRGLQLLFYSVGIGQISSEVPQNLSASRPQDRQFILSSKKLLLSDSGFYLCAWTGTTNTGELFFGEGSRLTVL.

The V call is TRBV2, the J call TRBJ1-2, with 7 bases fitting TRBD1. The CDR3 runs to 12 residues. V lost 5 bases, J lost 8 bases, and 5 bases stayed unmatched. Germline V gene data show CDR1 as SNHLY and CDR2 as FYNNEI. CDR3 residues: CASSQGVGGYTF. The CDR3 region has the DNA TGTGCCAGCAGTCAGGGGGTAGGGGGCTACACCTTC. Full variable domain (rest looked up from reference TRBV2 and TRBJ1-2): EPEVTQTPSHQVTQMGQEVILRCVPISNHLYFYWYRQILGQKVEFLVSFYNNEISEKSEIFDDQFSVERPDGSNFTLKIRSTKLEDSAMYFCASSQGVGGYTFGSGTRLTVV.

A remark on this clone: Other nucleotide sequences from this sample produce the same CDR3. Written as DNA, the CDR3 is TGCGCCAGCAGCTTGGAGGGTGCAACTAATGAAAAACTGTTTTTT. It is translated as CASSLEGATNEKLFF. The genes are TRBV5-1 and TRBJ1-4; D gene uncertain. Deletions cut 0 bases from V and 0 bases from J, with 6 bases between. Germline CDR1 reads SGHRS; CDR2 reads YFSETQ. The CDR3 is 15 amino acids.

V is TRBV19 and J is TRBJ2-7; a possible D gene is TRBD2 (5 bases). Germline V CDR1 and CDR2: LNHDA, SQIVND (reference sequence). The V and J ends lost 1 base and 6 bases respectively, with 13 bases between them. The length of the CDR3 is 14 residues. The CDR3 nucleotides read TGTGCCAGTAGTATAGGAATTAGCGCCGGCGAGCAGTACTTC. It encodes CASSIGISAGEQYF. The full variable domain, completed using reference TRBV19 and TRBJ2-7, is DGGITQSPKYLFRKEGQNVTLSCEQNLNHDAMYWYRQDPGQGLRLIYYSQIVNDFQKGDIAEGYSVSREKKESFPLTVTSAQKNPTAFYLCASSIGISAGEQYFGPGTRLTVT.

V usage is TRBV7-9 and J usage is TRBJ1-5; D is unresolved. V was clipped by 5 bases and J by 0 bases, with 8 bases between them. Germline CDR1 reads SEHNR; CDR2 reads FQNEAQ (reference sequence). This CDR3 spans 14 amino acids. This CDR3 reads CASSQGSSNQPQHF. CDR3 in DNA: TGTGCCAGCAGCCAAGGGAGTAGCAATCAGCCCCAGCATTTT. Together with reference TRBV7-9 and TRBJ1-5, the CDR3 gives the full variable domain: DTGVSQNPRHKITKRGQNVTFRCDPISEHNRLYWYRQTLGQGPEFLTYFQNEAQLEKSRLLSDRFSAERPKGSFSTLEIQRTEQGDSAMYLCASSQGSSNQPQHFGDGTRLSIL.

The V call is TRBV2, the J call TRBJ2-2; 10 nucleotides agree with TRBD2. CDR1 SNHLY and CDR2 FYNNEI come from the germline V gene. Germline trimming cut 6 bases from V and 3 bases from J; bases unmatched to any gene: 4. The CDR3 is 15 residues long. The CDR3 nucleotides read TGTGCCAGCAGGAGGACTAGCGGAGACACCGGGGAGCTGTTTTTT. This encodes CASRRTSGDTGELFF.

The chain couples TRBV27 to TRBJ2-1; a weak D match, TRBD2 (5 bases). Between the trimmed V and J ends, which lost 2 bases and 9 bases, there was a span of 11 bases. CDR3 length equals 13 residues. Germline V CDR1 and CDR2: MNHEY, SMNVEV (reference sequence). The CDR3 sequence: CASSLGSGGEQFF. DNA for the CDR3: TGTGCCAGCAGTTTAGGGTCTGGAGGTGAGCAGTTCTTC.

This clone came up once. This sample also contains other DNA sequences that code for the same CDR3. CDR3 in amino acids: CARSLGGDREAFF. The CDR3 nucleotides read TGTGCCAGAAGCTTGGGGGGGGACAGGGAAGCTTTCTTT. J is TRBJ1-1 and V is TRBV5-3; the match to TRBD1 covers 8 bases. TRBV5-3 is filed as an ORF, its function uncertain. The CDR3 loop spans 13 amino acids. V was clipped by 0 bases and J by 8 bases; unmatched bases: 3.

With regard to this clone: A far bigger clonotype differs at one base, so this is likely a read error. As DNA, the CDR3 is TGTGCCACCAGTAAGAGATGGGGGCCGCGCTACGAGCAGTACTTC. Encoded protein: CATSKRWGPRYEQYF. The V gene is TRBV15, the J gene TRBJ2-7; D perhaps matches TRBD1 (6 bases). The CDR3 has 15 amino acids. The V gene lost 6 bases and the J gene lost 3 bases, with 18 bases spanning the gap. Germline V CDR1 and CDR2: LNHNV, YYDKDF (reference sequence).

The rearrangement uses TRBV6-1 and TRBJ2-3; 10 bases fit TRBD1. There are 15 residues in the CDR3. Losses at the gene ends were 6 bases for V and 1 base for J; bases not matched to a gene: 4. In germline, CDR1 is MNHNS, CDR2 SASEGT. CDR3 amino acids: CASREGTGGTDTQYF. The CDR3 DNA sequence: TGTGCCAGCAGGGAGGGGACAGGGGGCACAGATACGCAGTATTTT.

J is TRBJ2-5 and V is TRBV4-3, with a tentative D call TRBD2 (5 bases). V was trimmed by 0 bases and J by 5 bases, leaving 16 bases between them. This CDR3 spans 16 amino acids. Germline CDR1 is LGHNA and CDR2 is YSLEER. The CDR3 region has the DNA TGCGCCAGCAGCCAAGATGTCGGCCTAGCTGGTGAGACCCAGTACTTC. Translating it yields CASSQDVGLAGETQYF.

J is TRBJ2-7 and V is TRBV18; the D is unclear. The CDR3 is 12 residues long. The germline V gene has CDR1 KGHSH and CDR2 LQKENI. Trimming pared 2 bases from V and 6 bases from J, leaving 8 bases between. This CDR3 is CASSPKEAEQYF. In nucleotides, the CDR3 is TGTGCCAGCTCACCAAAAGAGGCCGAGCAGTACTTC.

The V gene is TRBV19, the J gene TRBJ2-7; 7 bases are shared with TRBD2. The CDR3 is made up of 14 amino acids. Trimming at V came to 5 bases and at J to 0 bases, leaving 4 bases not matched to a gene. Germline lookup yields CDR1 LNHDA and CDR2 SQIVND (reference sequence). The CDR3 reads CASSSQRDSYEQYF. CDR3 bases: TGTGCCAGTAGTTCCCAGCGGGACTCCTACGAGCAGTACTTC.

About this clone itself: Relative to the germline gene, one junction end is altered; a read error may explain this. The rearrangement joins TRBV9 to TRBJ2-1, with 14 bases lining up with TRBD2. This CDR3 comprises 21 residues. Per the germline V gene, CDR1 is SGDLS and CDR2 is YYNGEE. In nucleotides, the CDR3 is TGTGCCAGCAGCGGGCAACGTAGGGGACTAGCGGGAGCCCCCTCCTCCAATGAGCAGTTCTTC. It yields the protein CASSGQRRGLAGAPSSNEQFF.

The chain uses TRBV4-2 and TRBJ1-1, with TRBD1 matching 10 bases. The CDR3 contains 14 residues. The V and J ends lost 0 bases and 7 bases, in that order; junction bases with no gene match: 2. CDR1 is LGHNA, CDR2 YNFKEQ, per germline. The CDR3 bases are TGTGCCAGCAGCCAAGATTGGGACAGGGGTGAAGCTTTCTTT. It is translated as CASSQDWDRGEAFF.

The DNA of the CDR3 is TGCGCCAGCAGCTTGGAAGGGTCAGATACGCAGTATTTT. Translating gives CASSLEGSDTQYF. V is TRBV5-1 and J is TRBJ2-3; D call uncertain. The V and J ends lost 0 bases and 4 bases respectively, with 6 bases between them. The CDR3 has 13 residues. Per germline, CDR1 SGHRS and CDR2 YFSETQ.

V is TRBV30 and J is TRBJ2-3; 13 bases match TRBD2. This CDR3 has 18 residues. V trimming: 4 bases; J trimming: 2 bases; junction bases outside the gene matches: 12. CDR1 and CDR2 (germline): GTSNPN, SVGIG (reference sequence). CDR3 region: CAWIMTSGRFRATDTQYF. The CDR3 region has the DNA TGTGCCTGGATCATGACTAGCGGGAGGTTTAGGGCCACAGATACGCAGTATTTT.

The chain employs TRBV30 and TRBJ2-5; 12 bases line up with TRBD2. CDR1 GTSNPN and CDR2 SVGIG come from the germline V gene (reference sequence). The V and J ends lost 0 bases and 10 bases, in that order; junction bases with no gene match: 9. The CDR3 spans 15 residues. CDR3 loop: CAWSVLTSGRVVQYF. Written as DNA, the CDR3 is TGTGCCTGGAGTGTACTGACTAGCGGGAGAGTGGTCCAGTACTTC.

The chain joins TRBV6-5 to TRBJ2-6; D remains unclear. The CDR3 length is 15 residues. Germline V gene data show CDR1 as MNHEY and CDR2 as SVGAGI. Trimming pared 2 bases from V and 2 bases from J, leaving 7 bases between. This CDR3 reads CASSYDKAGANVLTF. CDR3 nucleotide sequence: TGTGCCAGCAGTTACGATAAGGCTGGGGCCAACGTCCTGACTTTC.

This chain connects TRBV19 to TRBJ1-1, with D unclear. The ends were cut back, 6 bases at V and 3 bases at J, with 5 bases in the middle. Germline V gene sequence: CDR1 LNHDA, CDR2 SQIVND (reference sequence). This CDR3 has 11 residues. The DNA for the CDR3 is TGTGCCAGTAGGGCAGACACTGAAGCTTTCTTT. It codes for CASRADTEAFF.

V usage is TRBV18 and J usage is TRBJ1-2; D is unclear. CDR1 and CDR2 (germline): KGHSH, LQKENI. The CDR3 totals 16 residues. The V end lost 0 bases, the J end lost 8 bases, and 19 bases lay between the germline ends. The CDR3 sequence is CASSPPGQVVGRGYTF. In nucleotides, the CDR3 is TGTGCCAGCTCACCACCAGGGCAAGTGGTGGGGAGAGGCTACACCTTC.

The chain uses TRBV6-9 and TRBJ2-5; 8 bases agree with TRBD2. The J call is uncertain, as TRBJ2-7 better fits the DNA end. CDR3 length: 13 residues. Germline lookup yields CDR1 MNHGY and CDR2 SVAAGI. Written as DNA, the CDR3 is TGTGCCAGCAGTGTTAGCGGGGCCTACGAGCAGTACTTC. Translating gives CASSVSGAYEQYF.

With regard to this clone: Only one base separates this from a far larger clonotype, so it likely reflects a read error. The V and J genes are TRBV7-9 and TRBJ2-6; TRBD2 might be the D (5 bases). The CDR3 is 17 amino acids. CDR1 and CDR2 (germline): SEHNR, FQNEAQ (reference sequence). Trimming cost V 5 bases and J 6 bases, with 20 bases left between them. The CDR3 DNA is TGTGCCAGCAGCCAGATAGATGGAGGTTTTGTGGCCAACGTCCTGACTTTC. It codes for CASSQIDGGFVANVLTF. Full variable domain (rest looked up from reference TRBV7-9 and TRBJ2-6): DTGVSQNPRHKITKRGQNVTFRCDPISEHNRLYWYRQTLGQGPEFLTYFQNEAQLEKSRLLSDRFSAERPKGSFSTLEIQRTEQGDSAMYLCASSQIDGGFVANVLTFGAGSRLTVL.

This clone appeared once. This chain links TRBV9 with TRBJ2-5, with TRBD2 identical over 13 bases. Germline values: CDR1 SGDLS, CDR2 YYNGEE. This CDR3 spans 15 amino acids. The junction had 0 bases not matched to a gene; V was cut back by 1 base and J by 3 bases. The DNA of the CDR3 is TGTGCCAGCAGCGTAACTAGCGGGAGGGAAGAGACCCAGTACTTC. Its translation: CASSVTSGREETQYF.

This chain connects TRBV29-1 to TRBJ1-4, with 9 positions matching TRBD1. This CDR3 has 15 residues. Per the germline V gene, CDR1 is SQVTM and CDR2 is ANQGSEA. V lost 4 bases to trimming and J lost 0 bases; unmatched junction nucleotides: 3. CDR3 nucleotide sequence: TGCAGCGTTGGGGACAGGGTCGCAACTAATGAAAAACTGTTTTTT. Amino acid sequence: CSVGDRVATNEKLFF.

The chain couples TRBV21-1 to TRBJ2-7; no DNA check was done on the table's D call, TRBD1. TRBV21-1 is a pseudogene locus. There are 15 residues in the CDR3. CDR3 nucleotide sequence: TGTGCCAGCAGTAAACCGGGACAGACTACCTACGAGCAGTACTTC. Amino acid sequence: CASSKPGQTTYEQYF.

With respect to this clone: This sequence is one base from a far larger clone and is likely a read error. This sample includes further DNA sequences coding for the same CDR3. This rearrangement joins TRBV2 to TRBJ1-1, with D possibly matching TRBD1 (5 bases). CDR3 size: 13 residues. Germline V lookup: CDR1 SNHLY, CDR2 FYNNEI. Trimming left V 4 bases short and J 5 bases short, with 11 bases between. The CDR3 nucleotides read TGTGCCAGCAGTGTTGGGGGTGGGACTGAAGCTTTCTTT. Amino acids: CASSVGGGTEAFF. Together with reference TRBV2 and TRBJ1-1, the CDR3 gives the full variable domain: EPEVTQTPSHQVTQMGQEVILRCVPISNHLYFYWYRQILGQKVEFLVSFYNNEISEKSEIFDDQFSVERPDGSNFTLKIRSTKLEDSAMYFCASSVGGGTEAFFGQGTRLTVV.

As regards this clone: Other DNA sequences within the sample encode an identical CDR3. CDR3: CATSRDRGSSGNTIYF. Here the CDR3 DNA reads TGTGCCACCAGCAGAGACAGGGGGAGCTCTGGAAACACCATATATTTT. The chain carries TRBV15 and TRBJ1-3, with 7 bases aligning to TRBD1. The CDR3 loop spans 16 amino acids. J lost 0 bases, V lost 0 bases, and 2 bases had no gene match. Germline CDR1 LNHNV, CDR2 YYDKDF (reference sequence).

Worth noting for this clone: This sample includes further DNA sequences coding for the same CDR3. V usage is TRBV18 and J usage is TRBJ1-2; D call uncertain. The germline V gene has CDR1 KGHSH and CDR2 LQKENI. With 3 bases removed from V and 2 bases from J, the gap between germline ends came to 7 bases. This CDR3 contains 13 residues. The CDR3 spells CASSPGGNYGYTF. The CDR3 bases are TGTGCCAGCTCACCTGGAGGGAACTATGGCTACACCTTC.

In this sample, this clone turned up a few times. The chain employs TRBV20-1 and TRBJ2-5; D is ambiguous. Germline V gene sequence: CDR1 DFQATT, CDR2 SNEGSKA (reference sequence). The V end lost 5 bases, the J end lost 0 bases, and 4 bases lay between the germline ends. CDR3 size: 11 residues. The CDR3 nucleotides read TGCAGTGCTCATTACCAAGAGACCCAGTACTTC. Protein product: CSAHYQETQYF.